Shown below are 27 T cell receptor beta chains from a single sample sequenced in a study of blood T cell repertoires in COVID-19. Using immunoSEQ multiplex PCR, the repertoire was profiled, and TCRdb retains in-frame clones only, with some absent. The sample lists 61,000 or so clones; 88% were seen once. What was sequenced was peripheral blood. These TCRs come from a woman older than 75 with active COVID-19.

This chain uses TRBV2 with TRBJ1-1; possible D gene TRBD1, 6 bases. V gave up 4 bases and J gave up 2 bases, with 8 bases separating them. The CDR3 totals 13 residues. Germline V gene lookup returns CDR1 SNHLY and CDR2 FYNNEI. The CDR3 sequence is CASSGDTNTEAFF. The CDR3 DNA reads as TGTGCCAGCAGTGGGGACACCAACACTGAAGCTTTCTTT.

The V gene is TRBV27, the J gene TRBJ2-1, with 8 bases aligning to TRBD2. The J segment lost 14 bases and the V segment lost 5 bases, leaving 11 bases of the junction unmatched. This CDR3 contains 13 residues. Germline values: CDR1 MNHEY, CDR2 SMNVEV (reference sequence). The CDR3 here is CASSPRGGLREFF. CDR3 DNA sequence: TGTGCCAGCAGTCCCCGGGGGGGGCTTAGGGAGTTCTTC.

The chain uses TRBV5-6 and TRBJ1-2; 7 positions agree with TRBD1. CDR1 is SGHDT, CDR2 YYEEEE, per germline. This CDR3 spans 13 amino acids. The V gene end was trimmed by 3 bases and the J gene end by 6 bases; junction bases not matched to a gene: 5. This chain's CDR3 is CASSSTGSHGYTF. In DNA, the CDR3 is TGTGCCAGCAGCTCGACAGGGAGTCATGGCTACACCTTC.

The J gene is TRBJ2-3, the V gene TRBV14; perhaps TRBD1 as D (6 bases). The germline V and J ends were trimmed by 3 bases and 6 bases, with 22 bases remaining between them. Germline CDR1 and CDR2: SGHDN and FVKESK. The CDR3 spans 17 residues. The CDR3 coding sequence is TGTGCCAGCAGCCATTGGATGGGGCCCCAGGGGATTGATACGCAGTATTTT. The encoded protein is CASSHWMGPQGIDTQYF.

The rearrangement uses TRBV7-2 and TRBJ2-5, with TRBD2 identical over 15 bases. Germline CDR1 and CDR2: SGHTA and FQGNSA. Trimming removed 5 bases from V and 4 bases from J; junction bases left unmatched: 5. This CDR3 contains 16 residues. The CDR3 DNA reads TGTGCCAGCAGCACCGGACTAGCGGGGGGGCCAGAGACCCAGTACTTC. Translated, it gives CASSTGLAGGPETQYF.

The chain has TRBV12-3 or TRBV12-4 and TRBJ2-3; D call uncertain. The germline V and J ends were trimmed by 3 bases and 6 bases, with 7 bases remaining between them. The CDR3 totals 12 residues. The CDR3 sequence is CASSFFSDTQYF. In DNA form, the CDR3 reads TGTGCCAGCAGTTTTTTCTCTGATACGCAGTATTTT.

The chain joins TRBV11-2 to TRBJ2-7, with a possible D match to TRBD1 (5 bases). Trimming left V 4 bases short and J 1 base short, with 11 bases between. This CDR3 is 14 amino acids long. Germline V lookup: CDR1 SGHAT, CDR2 FQNNGV. CDR3 nucleotides: TGTGCCAGCAGCTCGACCAGGGAATCCTACGAGCAGTACTTC. Its protein is CASSSTRESYEQYF.

V and J are TRBV11-1 and TRBJ2-5, with D possibly being TRBD1 (5 bases). The V end lost 6 bases, the J end lost 5 bases, and 13 bases lay between the germline ends. Germline lookup yields CDR1 SGHAT and CDR2 FQDESV (reference sequence). CDR3 length: 13 amino acids. The CDR3, as DNA: TGTGCCAGCAGTTTTGACAGACAGGAGACCCAGTACTTC. Translated, it gives CASSFDRQETQYF.

The chain links TRBV6-6 to TRBJ2-1; 9 bases match TRBD2. The CDR3 is 14 amino acids. The V gene's germline CDR1 is MNHNY and CDR2 SVGAGI (reference sequence). V dropped 2 bases and J dropped 6; count of bases not matched to a gene: 2. CDR3 loop: CASSYASGANEQFF. The CDR3 DNA is TGTGCCAGCAGTTACGCTAGCGGGGCCAATGAGCAGTTCTTC.

V usage is TRBV5-4 and J usage is TRBJ2-3; 15 positions agree with TRBD2. The CDR3 is 16 residues long. From germline, CDR1 is SGHNT and CDR2 YYREEE (reference sequence). Trimming removed 4 bases from V and 5 bases from J; junction bases left unmatched: 5. CDR3 bases: TGTGCCAGCAGCGCTGGACTAGCGGGGGGGGGAGATACGCAGTATTTT. Encoded protein: CASSAGLAGGGDTQYF.

V gene TRBV4-1 combines with J gene TRBJ2-2, with 11 bases lining up with TRBD2. The CDR3 is made up of 18 amino acids. V lost 4 bases, J lost 6 bases, and 13 bases stayed unmatched. Germline CDR1 reads MGHRA; CDR2 reads YSYEKL. The CDR3 sequence is CASSPWTSGWSRAGELFF. The CDR3 nucleotides read TGCGCCAGCAGCCCGTGGACTAGCGGGTGGTCTAGGGCCGGGGAGCTGTTTTTT.

The rearrangement joins TRBV9 to TRBJ2-3, with a possible D match to TRBD2 (6 bases). V lost 0 bases and J 6 bases, leaving 11 bases between the germline ends. Germline CDR1 reads SGDLS; CDR2 reads YYNGEE. This CDR3 is 14 amino acids long. The DNA of the CDR3 is TGTGCCAGCAGCGTAGTTCCTAGCGCGGATACGCAGTATTTT. Protein: CASSVVPSADTQYF.

The V call is TRBV15, the J call TRBJ2-2; the match to TRBD2 covers 10 bases. The CDR3 extends over 14 amino acids. J gave up 4 bases and V 4 bases, and 0 bases lay outside the gene matches. CDR1 and CDR2 from the germline V gene are LNHNV and YYDKDF (reference sequence). The CDR3 sequence: CATSKRGGTGELFF. In nucleotides, the CDR3 is TGTGCCACCAGCAAGCGGGGGGGCACCGGGGAGCTGTTTTTT.

V and J are TRBV7-2 and TRBJ2-2; D unresolved. Germline CDR1 and CDR2: SGHTA and FQGNSA. CDR3 length equals 15 residues. V was pared by 5 bases and J by 5 bases, with 15 bases between. CDR3 sequence: CASSQVVGPTGELFF. CDR3 bases: TGTGCCAGCAGCCAAGTCGTTGGCCCAACCGGGGAGCTGTTTTTT.

The sample holds a few counts of this clone. The V and J genes are TRBV9 and TRBJ2-2; D is possibly TRBD1 (5 bases). Per germline, CDR1 SGDLS and CDR2 YYNGEE. The CDR3 runs to 15 residues. The V gene lost 2 bases and the J gene lost 2 bases, with 10 bases spanning the gap. CDR3 bases: TGTGCCAGCAGCGTCGCAAGGGGAAACACCGGGGAGCTGTTTTTT. This encodes CASSVARGNTGELFF.

The V gene is TRBV6-2 or TRBV6-3, the J gene TRBJ2-5, with 9 bases fitting TRBD2. The germline CDR1 and CDR2 sequences are MNHEY and SVGEGT. The J segment lost 4 bases and the V segment lost 0 bases, leaving 6 bases of the junction unmatched. This CDR3 is built from 16 residues. DNA for the CDR3: TGTGCCAGCAGTTACTCTGGGGCTAGCGGGGCAGAGACCCAGTACTTC. Translated: CASSYSGASGAETQYF.

The rearrangement uses TRBV30 and TRBJ2-2, with 8 bases fitting TRBD2. Germline assignment: CDR1 GTSNPN and CDR2 SVGIG (reference sequence). This CDR3 is built from 16 residues. The ends lost 3 bases at V and 4 bases at J; junction bases unmatched: 10. The CDR3 region has the DNA TGTGCCTGGAGGTGGGGCCGGGGGGGCCGCACCGGGGAGCTGTTTTTT. Protein: CAWRWGRGGRTGELFF.

A note on this clone: The identical CDR3 is also encoded by other nucleotide sequences in the sample. This rearrangement joins TRBV11-2 to TRBJ1-5, with D maybe TRBD1 (5 bases). The ends were cut back, 0 bases at V and 5 bases at J, with 5 bases in the middle. CDR3 size: 13 residues. The germline CDR1 and CDR2 sequences are SGHAT and FQNNGV. The CDR3 loop is CASSLDRDQPQHF. The CDR3 DNA reads as TGTGCCAGCAGCTTAGACAGGGATCAGCCCCAGCATTTT. The full variable domain, in which reference TRBV11-2 and TRBJ1-5 provide the parts outside the CDR3, is EAGVAQSPRYKIIEKRQSVAFWCNPISGHATLYWYQQILGQGPKLLIQFQNNGVVDDSQLPKDRFSAERLKGVDSTLKIQPAKLEDSAVYLCASSLDRDQPQHFGDGTRLSIL.

This chain links TRBV11-2 with TRBJ2-3, with 10 bases lining up with TRBD2. The CDR3 extends over 15 amino acids. V gave up 6 bases and J gave up 2 bases; unmatched junction bases: 5. The germline V gene encodes CDR1 SGHAT and CDR2 FQNNGV. The CDR3 loop is CASRPTSGATDTQYF. The CDR3 nucleotides read TGTGCCAGCAGGCCTACTAGCGGGGCCACAGATACGCAGTATTTT.

In this sample, this clone turned up once. The CDR3 sequence is CASSYLLAGMNEQFF. As DNA, the CDR3 is TGTGCCAGCAGCTACCTACTAGCGGGGATGAATGAGCAGTTCTTC. V gene TRBV9 combines with J gene TRBJ2-1; 10 positions agree with TRBD2. The CDR3 runs to 15 residues. V was pared by 4 bases and J by 7 bases, with 8 bases of the junction left unmatched. Germline CDR1 reads SGDLS; CDR2 reads YYNGEE.

This rearrangement joins TRBV10-3 to TRBJ1-4, with unresolved D. The CDR3 covers 14 residues. The germline gives CDR1 ENHRY, CDR2 SYGVKD. The germline V and J ends were trimmed by 3 bases and 8 bases, with 13 bases remaining between them. For the CDR3, the DNA is TGTGCCATCAGTGAAGGCGGTTACGGCGAAAAACTGTTTTTT. This encodes CAISEGGYGEKLFF.

This clone was found a few times. The chain couples TRBV19 to TRBJ2-7; 9 bases agree with TRBD1. Germline lookup yields CDR1 LNHDA and CDR2 SQIVND (reference sequence). CDR3 length: 13 residues. V gave up 4 bases and J gave up 5 bases; unmatched junction bases: 3. This chain's CDR3 is CASSRWTGDEQYF. CDR3 DNA: TGTGCCAGTAGTAGGTGGACAGGGGACGAGCAGTACTTC.

The J gene is TRBJ2-3, the V gene TRBV6-5, with D possibly matching TRBD2 (5 bases). Germline loops: CDR1 MNHEY, CDR2 SVGAGI. This CDR3 is built from 14 residues. The ends were cut back, 5 bases at V and 6 bases at J, with 15 bases in the middle. CDR3 nucleotide sequence: TGTGCCAGCAGTCCAGCCGGGAACCGCGATACGCAGTATTTT. Protein sequence: CASSPAGNRDTQYF.

The chain employs TRBV9 and TRBJ1-1; the D is unclear. Per germline, CDR1 SGDLS and CDR2 YYNGEE. The length of the CDR3 is 13 residues. The V and J ends lost 0 bases and 5 bases respectively, with 8 bases between them. The CDR3 spells CASSVGGKTEAFF. The CDR3 nucleotides read TGTGCCAGCAGCGTAGGAGGGAAGACTGAAGCTTTCTTT.

This clone has only one observation. An end of the junction differs from the germline gene, which may be a read error. V gene TRBV2 combines with J gene TRBJ2-1; 7 positions agree with TRBD1. CDR1 and CDR2 from the germline V gene are SNHLY and FYNNEI. The CDR3 has 11 amino acids. CDR3 bases: TGTGCCAGCAGGCTTACAGGGGTTTTAGTCTTC. It translates to CASRLTGVLVF.

This chain connects TRBV2 to TRBJ2-3, with TRBD2 identical over 11 bases. Germline CDR1 and CDR2: SNHLY and FYNNEI. The V gene end was trimmed by 6 bases and the J gene end by 2 bases; junction bases not matched to a gene: 13. The CDR3 runs to 18 residues. The CDR3 nucleotides are TGTGCCAGCAGCGAACTTCTAGCGGGGGGCGGGGTCACAGATACGCAGTATTTT. It specifies CASSELLAGGGVTDTQYF.

The chain is built from TRBV18 and TRBJ2-1; TRBD2 matches at 8 bases. Germline V gene data show CDR1 as KGHSH and CDR2 as LQKENI. The V gene end was trimmed by 6 bases and the J gene end by 7 bases; junction bases not matched to a gene: 23. The CDR3 loop spans 19 amino acids. Here the CDR3 reads CASSLTALRLTGGRNEQFF. CDR3 nucleotide sequence: TGTGCCAGCTCTCTCACGGCGTTGCGACTAACGGGGGGGCGTAATGAGCAGTTCTTC.